What follows describes a single T cell receptor beta chain. The specificity of this receptor is unknown. No much larger clone exists at a distance of one base, and base qualities are not known. The CDR3 measures 15 amino acids from cysteine to phenylalanine. The sequence is cut down to CDR3 DNA, 45 bases in frame from base 1. V is shortened by 2 bases, J by 10 bases, and the region joining them spans 18 bases. The germline V gene supplies CDR1 MDHEN and CDR2 SYDVKM. Using the deep immunoSEQ assay, multiplex PCR amplified TCR CDR3 regions from genomic DNA. Extracted genomic DNA from each cell subset was spread evenly across all wells of several immunoSEQ 96-well plates, with each plate serving as a replicate. For sorted subsets, roughly 200 ng of genomic DNA, equivalent to roughly 33,000 T cell genomes, went into each replicate PCR. The purified libraries were quantified using a Qubit 3.0 fluorometer, sized with a Bioanalyzer 2100, and then quantified again using the KAPA Library Quantification kit. Each immunoSEQ 96-well plate was sequenced on its own single-read 150-cycle Illumina NextSeq 550 flow cell. The paper's processing steps were these. Because the immunoSEQ output held only junctional sequences and lacked quality scores, the filtering could not match the filtering applied to full-length reads. Sequences were annotated with PyIR, a Python wrapper for IgBLAST v1.9, using IMGT germline references to assign V/J genes and CDR3. Reads were removed for weak V/J assignments (E-value above 1e-6), missing CDR3, stop codons, out-of-frame junctions, or ambiguous translated residues. A V3J clonotype was defined by an identical inferred V gene, J gene, and CDR3 amino acid sequence. Percentage overlap between repertoires was calculated by dividing the number of shared unique clonotypes by the size of the smaller repertoire. Richness of each repertoire was evaluated using RTK rarefaction, the Chao1 estimator, and Recon v2.1 estimates of unobserved clonotypes. Generation probabilities for all TCRbeta clonotypes obtained by the gDNA method from a handful of donors were computed using OLGA. This immuneACCESS table, as held by TCRdb, lists in-frame sequences with V and J called but not all clones. Of the missing ones, under half trace to an unresolved V gene in checked studies; the others have no known cause. The V and J calls and clone size are taken from that table; D and trimming were inferred from the DNA. This sample is represented by around 2.5 million clones; roughly 93% of them were singletons. The top ten hold about 0.38% of the sample.

This specimen belongs to a study of shared clonotypes between healthy human individuals (dated by TCRdb to about 2020). Background for the entire study: Three men and a couple of women, aged 18 to 49 years, made up the cohort. Between about 0.85 and 9.5 billion PBMCs per donor were obtained by leukapheresis. To estimate repertoire size and how much clonotype sharing occurs between individuals, the study deeply sequenced the blood TCR repertoires of about five healthy adults. Different laboratories and diverse techniques were used to prepare libraries and sequence TCR repertoires, to increase sequencing depth and limit assay-specific biases. Per donor, three plates each were used for CD4 naive and CD4 memory, two for CD8 naive, and one for CD8 memory. Summary of the overall study and its limitations: The genetic and exposure-history diversity represented was limited by the small number of donors. Pairwise subsampling indicated that sequencing depth was expected to affect the degree of clonotype sharing among donors. Compared with non-shared clonotypes, clonotypes shared by all four sorted-subset donors had higher generation probabilities. Rarefaction of sorted-subset datasets indicated incomplete sequencing despite the large sequencing depth. Sampling was restricted to blood, and TCR repertoires in tissue are likely to differ from TCR repertoires in blood. About 5% of naive CD4, 3.5% of naive CD8, roughly 2.5% of memory CD4, and 0.4% of memory CD8 clonotypes were shared across several donors. Larger estimated clonotype richness was generally found for naive subsets than for memory subsets.

Healthy HIV-negative adults with no recently reported acute infections or vaccinations were included as donors. Every donor was a Caucasian adult residing in Nashville, Tennessee, USA. CD4+ T cells were enriched by magnetic negative selection, after which naive cells were positively selected on CD45RA and the negative fraction was taken as the memory subset. After blood collection by leukapheresis, PBMCs were isolated using Ficoll-Histopaque density gradient centrifugation and then cryopreserved in the vapor phase of liquid nitrogen. Analytical flow cytometry was used to check the purity and quantity of every magnetically sorted T cell population. Genomic DNA was isolated from every sorted fraction and measured by UV absorbance on a Nanodrop 2000c.

The material sequenced was naive CD4+ T cells from PBMCs. The sample's cell subset or site label is to be understood as: CD45RA+ positively selected. This chain is built from TRBV28 and TRBJ2-1, with TRBD2 as a weak D call on 6 bases. The TCR comes from a young man in good health. Some clones in this sample may be carry-over from other donors' samples. Here is the DNA: TGTGCCAGCAGTTTACGAACGATGGCGGGGCTCGAGCAGTTCTTC. This encodes CASSLRTMAGLEQFF.